This entry lists 15 T cell receptor beta chains sequenced from one sample in a study of shared clonotypes between healthy human individuals. Sequencing used immunoSEQ multiplex PCR; TCRdb keeps in-frame clones, though not all of them. The sample shows some 1.1 million clones, about 72% of them seen only once. The sample taken for sequencing was memory CD4+ T cells from PBMCs. Subset reported: CD45RA-negative fraction. The source is a man aged 18 to 29 in good health. Some clones in this sample may be carry-over from other donors' samples.

The chain combines TRBV6-6 with TRBJ2-7; TRBD2 matches at 7 bases. The V and J ends lost 8 bases and 6 bases, in that order; junction bases with no gene match: 10. CDR1 is MNHNY, CDR2 SVGAGI, per germline (reference sequence). The CDR3 runs to 13 residues. CDR3 amino acids: CASFLRPGGEQYF. For the CDR3, the DNA is TGTGCCAGCTTTTTGCGCCCGGGGGGCGAGCAGTACTTC.

The chain recombines TRBV7-2 with TRBJ1-1, with D possibly TRBD1 on 5 matching bases. There are 15 residues in the CDR3. With 1 base removed from V and 2 bases from J, the gap between germline ends came to 11 bases. Germline CDR1 reads SGHTA; CDR2 reads FQGNSA. The CDR3 sequence: CASSLGVTANTEAFF. The DNA of the CDR3 is TGTGCCAGCAGCTTAGGGGTGACAGCCAACACTGAAGCTTTCTTT.

This clone was seen only a few times. The sample carries other DNA sequences with the same CDR3. J is TRBJ1-5 and V is TRBV19; D unclear. In germline, CDR1 is LNHDA, CDR2 SQIVND (reference sequence). This CDR3 has 12 amino acids. The V end lost 3 bases, the J end lost 1 base, and 1 base lay between the germline ends. CDR3 sequence reads: CASSISNQPQHF. The DNA of the CDR3 is TGTGCCAGTAGTATCAGCAATCAGCCCCAGCATTTT. The full variable domain, in which reference TRBV19 and TRBJ1-5 provide the parts outside the CDR3, is DGGITQSPKYLFRKEGQNVTLSCEQNLNHDAMYWYRQDPGQGLRLIYYSQIVNDFQKGDIAEGYSVSREKKESFPLTVTSAQKNPTAFYLCASSISNQPQHFGDGTRLSIL.

This clone was seen a few times. The CDR3, as DNA: TGTGCCAGCAGTACCGGCGGAAACACCATATATTTT. This gives the protein CASSTGGNTIYF. The chain uses TRBV28 and TRBJ1-3, with D unclear. Trimming removed 5 bases at V and 4 bases at J, with 6 bases between. The CDR3 covers 12 residues. The germline V gene has CDR1 MDHEN and CDR2 SYDVKM.

The chain combines TRBV2 with TRBJ2-7; the match to TRBD1 covers 7 bases. With 4 bases clipped from V and 7 bases from J, the junction kept 13 bases outside the gene matches. The germline V gene encodes CDR1 SNHLY and CDR2 FYNNEI. This CDR3 is built from 15 residues. DNA of the CDR3: TGTGCCAGCAGTGTGTCCGAGGGAAGGGGGCATGAGCAGTACTTC. Translation gives CASSVSEGRGHEQYF.

To note about this clone: Other nucleotide sequences in the sample specify the same CDR3. The chain employs TRBV2 and TRBJ1-5, with D tentatively TRBD1 (5 bases). The CDR3 is made up of 13 amino acids. V was pared by 6 bases and J by 1 base, with 7 bases between. Germline V CDR1 and CDR2: SNHLY, FYNNEI. DNA for the CDR3: TGTGCCAGCAGAGGACAAAGCAATCAGCCCCAGCATTTT. Translating gives CASRGQSNQPQHF.

The CDR3: CATGPGETQYF. As DNA, the CDR3 is TGTGCCACCGGCCCGGGAGAGACCCAGTACTTC. The chain couples TRBV19 to TRBJ2-5; unclear D gene. The CDR3 is 11 residues long. Germline V gene lookup returns CDR1 LNHDA and CDR2 SQIVND (reference sequence). Trimming left V 10 bases short and J 4 bases short, with 10 bases between.

This sequence joins TRBV10-2 and TRBJ2-7; 10 bases agree with TRBD2. With V trimmed by 4 bases and J by 2 bases, 2 bases remained unmatched. The germline CDR1 and CDR2 sequences are WSHSY and SAAADI. The CDR3 has 14 amino acids. The CDR3 loop is CASSGGLAPYEQYF. CDR3 in DNA: TGCGCCAGCAGTGGGGGACTAGCGCCCTACGAGCAGTACTTC.

On this clone: This may stem from a read error, because a much larger clone lies one nucleotide away. At the DNA level, this CDR3 is encoded by other sequences in the same sample as well. This chain uses TRBV29-1 with TRBJ1-1; TRBD1 might be the D (6 bases). The CDR3 spans 13 residues. V was clipped by 4 bases and J by 8 bases, with 17 bases between them. Germline CDR1 reads SQVTM; CDR2 reads ANQGSEA. CDR3 protein: CSVVRTEGSEAFF. The CDR3 DNA reads as TGCAGCGTTGTTAGGACAGAGGGCTCCGAAGCTTTCTTT.

This clone was picked up one time. Given a far larger clone just one base away, this is likely a sequencing read error. The gene calls are TRBV11-3 and TRBJ2-7; 8 nucleotides match TRBD2. Trimming cost V 3 bases and J 5 bases; bases outside gene matches: 9. The CDR3 sequence is 15 residues long. Germline V CDR1 and CDR2: SGHNT, YENEEA. The CDR3 here is CASSFHTGTRNEQYF. The DNA for the CDR3 is TGTGCCAGCAGCTTTCATACCGGGACTAGGAACGAGCAGTACTTC.

This clone was seen a handful of times. V and J are TRBV19 and TRBJ1-1; tentative D call: TRBD1 (5 bases). CDR1 is LNHDA, CDR2 SQIVND, per germline (reference sequence). The length of the CDR3 is 13 residues. Trimming took off 7 bases at V and 2 bases at J, with 11 bases between the two ends. Here the CDR3 DNA reads TGTGCCAGTACCATGGGGGACAACACTGAAGCTTTCTTT. Residues: CASTMGDNTEAFF.

V and J are TRBV19 and TRBJ2-2; 7 bases fit TRBD1. V shed 6 bases and J 3 bases; nucleotides not matched to a gene: 4. Germline CDR1 LNHDA, CDR2 SQIVND (reference sequence). The CDR3 loop spans 14 amino acids. Written as DNA, the CDR3 is TGTGCCAGTAGGTCCCAGGGGGACACCGGGGAGCTGTTTTTT. It translates to CASRSQGDTGELFF. Supplemented by reference TRBV19 and TRBJ2-2, the full variable domain reads DGGITQSPKYLFRKEGQNVTLSCEQNLNHDAMYWYRQDPGQGLRLIYYSQIVNDFQKGDIAEGYSVSREKKESFPLTVTSAQKNPTAFYLCASRSQGDTGELFFGEGSRLTVL.

The chain employs TRBV6-5 and TRBJ2-3; D possibly matches TRBD1 or TRBD2 (6 bases each). The ends were cut back, 5 bases at V and 6 bases at J, with 12 bases in the middle. Germline lookup yields CDR1 MNHEY and CDR2 SVGAGI. The length of the CDR3 is 13 residues. This CDR3 reads CASSKTGRDTQYF. CDR3 DNA sequence: TGTGCCAGCAGTAAAACAGGGAGGGATACGCAGTATTTT.

As concerns this clone: The same CDR3 also results from other DNA sequences found in this sample. The chain couples TRBV5-1 to TRBJ2-7, with a weak D call TRBD2 (5 bases). Per the germline V gene, CDR1 is SGHRS and CDR2 is YFSETQ. The CDR3 runs 14 residues. Trimming took 0 bases from V and 3 from J, leaving 10 bases between them. The CDR3 sequence: CASSLASGGYEQYF. CDR3 in DNA: TGCGCCAGCAGCTTGGCGAGCGGAGGCTACGAGCAGTACTTC.

The count of this clone is one. This sequence joins TRBV4-3 and TRBJ2-5, with D possibly called TRBD1 or TRBD2 (6 bases each). There are 16 residues in the CDR3. The germline gives CDR1 LGHNA, CDR2 YSLEER. V lost 1 base and J lost 7, with 19 bases in between. The CDR3, as DNA: TGCGCCAGCAGCCAAGGCGTGGGCCAGGGGCGGGGGACCCAGTACTTC. It specifies CASSQGVGQGRGTQYF.